The source of this T cell receptor (beta chain) is a study of cytomegalovirus exposure and HLA in healthy donors. PCR used 60 Vbeta primers and 13 Jbeta primers. The repertoire was sequenced with immunoSEQ multiplex PCR; TCRdb's copy has only in-frame clones and lacks some. Of about 200,000 clones in the sample, approximately 86% are singletons; the top ten hold around 0.3%. V dropped 1 base and J dropped 4; count of bases not matched to a gene: 13. Looked up from germline, CDR1 is SGHTA and CDR2 is FQGNSA. The CDR3 consists of 19 residues. This TCR came from a woman in her thirties in good health and CMV-seronegative. The chain carries TRBV7-2 and TRBJ2-1; 10 nucleotides line up with TRBD2. Sequences were obtained from PBMCs. The CDR3: CASSLGRLSGRGGYNEQFF. The CDR3 DNA sequence: TGTGCCAGCAGCTTAGGGAGGCTCAGCGGGAGGGGGGGTTACAATGAGCAGTTCTTC.